This TCR beta chain was documented in a study of shared clonotypes between healthy human individuals. The study, taken as a whole, reports: Rarefaction analysis demonstrated incomplete sorted-subset sequencing notwithstanding large depth. Tissues were not sampled, only blood, and their repertoires likely differ.

In regard to this clone: Its matching antigen is unknown.

In germline, CDR1 is LGHNA, CDR2 YSLEER. The CDR3 is 13 residues long. With 2 bases removed from V and 7 bases from J, the gap between germline ends came to 9 bases. Repertoires were generated with immunoSEQ multiplex PCR, while TCRdb's copy carries only in-frame clones and drops some. The table records about 1 million clones, roughly 80% of them present only once. Investigators divided CD4+ cells into CD45RA+ naive and CD45RA-negative memory subsets. The sequence was obtained from a man between 18 and 35 years old in good health. The chain employs TRBV4-3 and TRBJ1-5, with D unclear. The sequencing input was memory CD4+ T cells sorted from blood. Subset defined: CD45RA-negative fraction. CDR3 coding DNA: TGCGCCAGCAGCCAAATACTGGGGCAGCCCCAGCATTTT. As protein: CASSQILGQPQHF.